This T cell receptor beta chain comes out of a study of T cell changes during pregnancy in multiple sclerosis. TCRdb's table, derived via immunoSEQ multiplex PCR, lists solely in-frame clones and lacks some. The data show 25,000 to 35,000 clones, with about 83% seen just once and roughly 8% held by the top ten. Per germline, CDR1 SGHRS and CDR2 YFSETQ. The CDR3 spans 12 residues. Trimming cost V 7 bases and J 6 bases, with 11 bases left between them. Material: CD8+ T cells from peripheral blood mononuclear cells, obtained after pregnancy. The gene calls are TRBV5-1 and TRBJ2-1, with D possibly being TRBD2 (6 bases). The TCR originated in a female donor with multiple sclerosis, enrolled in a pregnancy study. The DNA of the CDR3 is TGCGCCAGCGGAGGAGGGCCCAATGAGCAGTTCTTC. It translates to CASGGGPNEQFF.